A single sample is the source of the 4 T cell receptor beta chains below, sequenced in a study of CD8 T cells in Susac syndrome. An amount of RNA that ranged from 0.5 to 1 ug was reverse transcribed with random hexamers. Using its own MiXCR run on the immunoSEQ multiplex PCR reads, TCRdb lists one record per CDR3 protein. The data hold about 140,000 distinct CDR3 sequences, with around 95% observed a single time. Sample: CD4+ T cells from PBMCs. Receptor source: a human donor with multiple sclerosis.

This chain links TRBV5-6 with TRBJ1-1, with 8 positions matching TRBD1. The ends lost 3 bases at V and 5 bases at J; junction bases unmatched: 3. Germline lookup yields CDR1 SGHDT and CDR2 YYEEEE. The CDR3 length is 13 residues. CDR3 sequence: CASSWTGMTEAFF. CDR3 sequence (DNA): TGTGCCAGCAGCTGGACAGGGATGACTGAAGCTTTCTTT.

V gene TRBV9 combines with J gene TRBJ2-4; either TRBD1 or TRBD2 may supply D (6 bases each). This CDR3 has 14 residues. Trimming cost V 2 bases and J 8 bases, with 14 bases left between them. Per the germline V gene, CDR1 is SGDLS and CDR2 is YYNGEE. The chain's CDR3 is CASSVSNGGYIQYF. The CDR3 DNA is TGTGCCAGCAGCGTCAGTAACGGGGGCTACATTCAGTACTTC.

The rearrangement uses TRBV13 and TRBJ2-7, with a tentative D call TRBD2 (6 bases). Germline CDR1 and CDR2: PRHDT and FYEKMQ (reference sequence). V dropped 8 bases and J dropped 1 base, with 9 bases sitting between them. The length of the CDR3 is 12 residues. CDR3 nucleotides: TGTGCCAGCGGCGGGGTTTCCTACGAGCAGTACTTC. Its protein product is CASGGVSYEQYF. Full variable domain (remainder filled in from reference TRBV13 and TRBJ2-7): AAGVIQSPRHLIKEKRETATLKCYPIPRHDTVYWYQQGPGQDPQFLISFYEKMQSDKGSIPDRFSAQQFSDYHSELNMSSLELGDSALYFCASGGVSYEQYFGPGTRLTVT.

V usage is TRBV5-1 and J usage is TRBJ1-5, with D possibly matching TRBD1 (6 bases). This CDR3 is built from 15 residues. Per the germline V gene, CDR1 is SGHRS and CDR2 is YFSETQ. V lost 0 bases and J lost 9, with 16 bases in between. CDR3 in amino acids: CASSLEGGQLGPQHF. As DNA, the CDR3 is TGCGCCAGCAGCTTGGAGGGGGGGCAGTTAGGGCCCCAGCATTTT.